This TCR beta chain was sequenced in a study of CD8 T cells in ankylosing spondylitis. Study conclusions and caveats: Disease-linked clones were found to be CD8+ and relatively rare in peripheral blood. Seven to nine highly homologous variants formed a TCR beta motif that appeared characteristic of ankylosing spondylitis blood. Reportedly, significant enrichment of disease-linked clones occurred in matched ankylosing spondylitis synovial fluid.

Points on this clonotype: The target antigen is unknown.

Quantitative 5'-RACE with molecular barcodes produced the TCR beta libraries. From the 5' RACE reads, TCRdb called clonotypes with MiXCR, one entry per CDR3 protein. Of fewer than 750,000 distinct CDR3 sequences listed, around 17% were seen once; the top ten hold under 20%. Germline trimming cut 4 bases from V and 4 bases from J; bases unmatched to any gene: 4. Germline V gene data show CDR1 as SNHLY and CDR2 as FYNNEI. The CDR3 is made up of 13 amino acids. The chain employs TRBV2 and TRBJ2-7, with 7 bases fitting TRBD2. Sequenced sample: blood, either unsorted or a sorted T cell fraction (not recorded which). The receptor's source is a male donor with ankylosing spondylitis. The CDR3 spells CASSGLARYEQYF. The CDR3 DNA reads as TGTGCCAGCAGTGGACTAGCACGGTACGAGCAGTACTTC. Drawing the rest from reference TRBV2 and TRBJ2-7, the complete variable domain is EPEVTQTPSHQVTQMGQEVILRCVPISNHLYFYWYRQILGQKVEFLVSFYNNEISEKSEIFDDQFSVERPDGSNFTLKIRSTKLEDSAMYFCASSGLARYEQYFGPGTRLTVT.